The subject of this entry is one TCR beta chain. Its antigen is unknown. Germline-derived CDR1 and CDR2 are SGHVS and FNYEAQ. Unmatched junction bases numbered 7, after V lost 2 bases and J lost 4 bases. This CDR3 comprises 15 residues. Noted treatment: roughly 10-day PBMC culture with coronavirus spike peptide pools or control peptides (ViraFEST assay). This sample was taken from a study of vaccination and CD4 T cells after COVID-19. Study in general: Everyone enrolled got two doses of BNT162b2 or mRNA-1273 vaccine.

Once obtained from cultured CD4+ T cells, the DNA was sequenced using the Oncomine TCR Beta short-read assay. TCRdb ran MiXCR on the PCR reads and lists one entry per CDR3 protein. The sample records under 20,000 distinct CDR3 sequences, approximately 50% being singletons. Here the sequenced sample was CD4+ T cells from blood, cultured in vitro, taken after SARS-CoV-2 vaccination. The genes are TRBV7-6 and TRBJ2-5; 7 positions match TRBD1. This clonotype originated in a human donor who had recovered from COVID-19. CDR3 nucleotides: TGTGCCAGCAGCTTACTCACAGGGGCTGGAGAGACCCAGTACTTC. Translating it yields CASSLLTGAGETQYF.